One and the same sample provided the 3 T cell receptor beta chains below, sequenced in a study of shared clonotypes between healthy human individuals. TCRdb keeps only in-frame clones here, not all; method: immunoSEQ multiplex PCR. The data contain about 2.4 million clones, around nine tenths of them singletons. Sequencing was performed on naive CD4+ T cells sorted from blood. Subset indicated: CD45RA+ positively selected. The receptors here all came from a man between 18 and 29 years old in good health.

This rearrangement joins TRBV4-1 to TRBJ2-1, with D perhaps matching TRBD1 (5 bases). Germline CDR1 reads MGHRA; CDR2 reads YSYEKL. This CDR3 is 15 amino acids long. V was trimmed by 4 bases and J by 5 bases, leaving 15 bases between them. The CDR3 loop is CASSPLERGHNEQFF. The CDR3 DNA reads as TGCGCCAGCAGCCCACTGGAAAGGGGCCACAATGAGCAGTTCTTC.

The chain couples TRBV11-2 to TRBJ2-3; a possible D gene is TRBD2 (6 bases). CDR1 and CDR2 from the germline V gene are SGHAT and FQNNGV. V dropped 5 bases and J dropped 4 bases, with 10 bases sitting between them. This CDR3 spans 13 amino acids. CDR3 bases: TGTGCCAGCAGCCCCCGGGGGTCAGATACGCAGTATTTT. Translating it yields CASSPRGSDTQYF. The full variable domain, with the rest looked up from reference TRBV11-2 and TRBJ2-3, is EAGVAQSPRYKIIEKRQSVAFWCNPISGHATLYWYQQILGQGPKLLIQFQNNGVVDDSQLPKDRFSAERLKGVDSTLKIQPAKLEDSAVYLCASSPRGSDTQYFGPGTRLTVL.

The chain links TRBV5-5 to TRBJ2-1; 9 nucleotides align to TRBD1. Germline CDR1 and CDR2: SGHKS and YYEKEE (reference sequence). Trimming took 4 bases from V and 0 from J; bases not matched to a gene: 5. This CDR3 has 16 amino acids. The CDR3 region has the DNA TGTGCCAGCAGCCTTGGACAGGGGCTCTCCTACAATGAGCAGTTCTTC. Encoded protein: CASSLGQGLSYNEQFF.